These 23 T cell receptor beta chains share one sample of origin, sequenced in a study of Ad26.COV2.S vaccination and SARS-CoV-2 variants. Described treatment: around 19 received Ad26.COV2.S at low or high dose, single or two shots; several received placebo; per-sample allocation not given. Day 63 following the first vaccine or placebo injection was when the samples were taken. Profiled with immunoSEQ multiplex PCR; TCRdb holds only in-frame clones, not every one. The repertoire has approximately 240,000 clones, around 87% of them found once; the top ten carry about 10%. Source: peripheral blood, taken in a trial of Ad26.COV2.S vaccine versus placebo. The receptor source for this set is a person between 18 and 65 years old who received the Ad26.COV2.S COVID-19 vaccine or a placebo.

The gene calls are TRBV7-9 and TRBJ2-1; possible D gene TRBD1, 5 bases. The V gene lost 5 bases and the J gene lost 15 bases, with 17 bases spanning the gap. Germline CDR1 and CDR2: SEHNR and FQNEAQ (reference sequence). The CDR3 loop spans 12 amino acids. The CDR3 DNA sequence: TGTGCCAGCAGCCCTGACAGAGCTAAGTGGTTCTTC. It yields the protein CASSPDRAKWFF.

This chain uses TRBV4-3 with TRBJ2-1, with 7 bases identical to TRBD1. The germline V gene encodes CDR1 LGHNA and CDR2 YSLEER. The trim removed 0 bases at V and 7 bases at J, leaving 9 bases unmatched. The length of the CDR3 is 16 residues. The CDR3 DNA reads TGCGCCAGCAGCCAAGATCAAGGGGCCAGGGGGAATGAGCAGTTCTTC. Its translation is CASSQDQGARGNEQFF.

This clone came up a few times. This chain connects TRBV6-2 or TRBV6-3 to TRBJ1-2; D is perhaps TRBD1 (5 bases). CDR3 size: 15 residues. V was shortened by 6 bases and J by 8 bases, with 22 bases between the two germline ends. Germline V gene data show CDR1 as MNHEY and CDR2 as SVGEGT. CDR3: CASSPDNRRGRGYTF. The CDR3 DNA is TGTGCCAGCAGCCCCGATAACCGAAGGGGCCGAGGCTACACCTTC.

The chain couples TRBV7-3 to TRBJ1-2; TRBD1 matches 7 bases. The CDR3 has 14 amino acids. Germline V gene lookup returns CDR1 SGHTA and CDR2 FQGTGA. The junction had 3 bases not matched to a gene; V was cut back by 5 bases and J by 0 bases. The CDR3 loop reads CASSLGTANYGYTF. The CDR3, as DNA: TGTGCCAGCAGCCTTGGGACAGCTAACTATGGCTACACCTTC. The whole variable domain, filled in from reference TRBV7-3 and TRBJ1-2, reads GAGVSQTPSNKVTEKGKYVELRCDPISGHTALYWYRQSLGQGPEFLIYFQGTGAADDSGLPNDRFFAVRPEGSVSTLKIQRTERGDSAVYLCASSLGTANYGYTFGSGTRLTVV.

The table lists this clone with a few counts. V usage is TRBV27 and J usage is TRBJ2-3; D possibly corresponds to TRBD2 (5 bases). Trimming took 6 bases from V and 2 from J, leaving 21 bases between them. This CDR3 contains 17 residues. Germline assignment: CDR1 MNHEY and CDR2 SMNVEV (reference sequence). The DNA for the CDR3 is TGTGCCAGCAGGCTGGGGTCCGGGGTCGGGTACACAGATACGCAGTATTTT. Its translation is CASRLGSGVGYTDTQYF.

The V call is TRBV11-3, the J call TRBJ2-1; D remains ambiguous. Trimming removed 3 bases from V and 15 bases from J, with 15 bases in between. This CDR3 is 12 amino acids long. The germline V gene has CDR1 SGHNT and CDR2 YENEEA. The CDR3: CASSFGDSTRFF. The CDR3 bases are TGTGCCAGCAGCTTTGGAGACTCCACTCGGTTCTTC.

The chain recombines TRBV27 with TRBJ1-6, with 7 bases lining up with TRBD1. Germline values: CDR1 MNHEY, CDR2 SMNVEV (reference sequence). V lost 4 bases and J lost 0; bases outside the gene matches: 9. The CDR3 contains 18 residues. In DNA form, the CDR3 reads TGTGCCAGCAGTTCGCGAGGGGACAGCAGCTCCTATAATTCACCCCTCCACTTT. Its protein is CASSSRGDSSSYNSPLHF.

The chain links TRBV15 to TRBJ2-1, with a tentative D call TRBD2 (5 bases). CDR3 length equals 15 residues. Germline assignment: CDR1 LNHNV and CDR2 YYDKDF (reference sequence). Trimming cost V 4 bases and J 2 bases, with 12 bases left between them. CDR3: CATSNVERPYNEQFF. The CDR3 coding sequence is TGTGCCACCAGCAATGTCGAGCGGCCCTACAATGAGCAGTTCTTC.

The chain is built from TRBV9 and TRBJ1-6; no reliable D call. V lost 3 bases to trimming and J lost 2 bases, with 0 bases between them. CDR3 length equals 12 residues. Germline lookup yields CDR1 SGDLS and CDR2 YYNGEE. The CDR3 reads CASSAYNSPLHF. Here the CDR3 DNA reads TGTGCCAGCAGCGCCTATAATTCACCCCTCCACTTT.

J is TRBJ2-7 and V is TRBV28; TRBD1 or TRBD2 may be the D gene (5 bases each). There are 12 residues in the CDR3. Trimming took 6 bases from V and 12 from J, leaving 18 bases between them. Germline V gives CDR1 MDHEN, CDR2 SYDVKM. The CDR3 DNA sequence: TGTGCCAGCAGCAAAGTGGAGCCGGGACGGTACTTC. Residues: CASSKVEPGRYF.

The chain links TRBV30 to TRBJ1-2; possible D gene TRBD1, 6 bases. The CDR3 totals 16 residues. Germline V gene data show CDR1 as GTSNPN and CDR2 as SVGIG (reference sequence). Trimming took 0 bases from V and 3 from J, leaving 17 bases between them. The chain's CDR3 is CAWSVLLRGGDYGYTF. The CDR3 region has the DNA TGTGCCTGGAGTGTACTGCTCAGGGGAGGGGACTATGGCTACACCTTC.

The CDR3 loop is CASSFAPANTGELFF. The DNA of the CDR3 is TGTGCCAGCAGTTTCGCTCCTGCGAACACCGGGGAGCTGTTTTTT. This chain uses TRBV27 with TRBJ2-2; D remains ambiguous. The germline V and J ends were trimmed by 3 bases and 0 bases, with 8 bases remaining between them. The CDR3 loop spans 15 amino acids. The germline gives CDR1 MNHEY, CDR2 SMNVEV (reference sequence).

The chain uses TRBV6-5 and TRBJ2-1, with 8 bases aligning to TRBD2. Unmatched junction bases numbered 7, after V lost 7 bases and J lost 2 bases. This CDR3 is built from 15 residues. Germline CDR1 and CDR2: MNHEY and SVGAGI. In DNA form, the CDR3 reads TGTGCCAGCAACCCAGCGGGGGCCGCCTACAATGAGCAGTTCTTC. Amino acid sequence: CASNPAGAAYNEQFF.

This clone occurred once. This rearrangement joins TRBV20-1 to TRBJ2-1; D perhaps matches TRBD2 (6 bases). The germline gives CDR1 DFQATT, CDR2 SNEGSKA (reference sequence). The CDR3 extends over 11 amino acids. V shed 4 bases and J shed 13 bases, with 14 bases lying between them. The CDR3 nucleotides are TGCAGTGCTAACCCCCAGCGGGCCCAGTTCTTC. Translation: CSANPQRAQFF.

The CDR3, as DNA: TGCGCCAGCAGCCGCGGACAGGGGCAAGTCTACGAGCAGTACTTC. Translated: CASSRGQGQVYEQYF. The chain carries TRBV4-3 and TRBJ2-7; 9 positions match TRBD1. Germline CDR1 LGHNA, CDR2 YSLEER. CDR3 length: 15 amino acids. Germline trimming cut 4 bases from V and 3 bases from J; bases unmatched to any gene: 7.

The V call is TRBV10-2, the J call TRBJ1-5; TRBD1 agrees at 9 bases. This CDR3 spans 17 amino acids. V was clipped by 7 bases and J by 0 bases; unmatched bases: 10. Per the germline V gene, CDR1 is WSHSY and CDR2 is SAAADI. The CDR3 region is CASKTGTGNVSNQPQHF. The CDR3, as DNA: TGCGCCAGCAAGACCGGGACAGGGAATGTTAGCAATCAGCCCCAGCATTTT.

The J gene is TRBJ1-3, the V gene TRBV4-3; D remains unclear. Germline-derived CDR1 and CDR2 are LGHNA and YSLEER. V was trimmed by 5 bases and J by 0 bases, leaving 8 bases between them. The CDR3 length is 14 residues. The CDR3 protein is CASSTSNSGNTIYF. Here the CDR3 DNA reads TGCGCCAGCAGCACGTCGAACTCTGGAAACACCATATATTTT.

The rearrangement uses TRBV3-1 (or the pseudogene TRBV3-2) and TRBJ2-1; D call uncertain. The V gene's germline CDR1 is LGHDT and CDR2 YNNKEL (reference sequence). This CDR3 has 14 amino acids. V was clipped by 1 base and J by 8 bases, with 12 bases between them. CDR3 sequence: CASSQGLGRDEQFF. In DNA, the CDR3 is TGTGCCAGCAGCCAAGGGCTAGGTAGGGATGAGCAGTTCTTC.

This sequence joins TRBV7-9 and TRBJ1-6; D is possibly TRBD1 (5 bases). Trimming took 6 bases from V and 10 from J, leaving 16 bases between them. The CDR3 loop spans 14 amino acids. CDR1 SEHNR and CDR2 FQNEAQ come from the germline V gene (reference sequence). DNA for the CDR3: TGTGCCAGCAGGAATGAGGGGCAAGGATCACCCCTCCACTTT. It encodes CASRNEGQGSPLHF.

The rearrangement joins TRBV29-1 to TRBJ1-2; D gene ambiguous. The V end was cut by 0 bases, the J end by 4 bases, with 15 bases between. Germline CDR1 is SQVTM and CDR2 is ANQGSEA. The length of the CDR3 is 15 residues. CDR3 coding DNA: TGCAGCGTTGAAGATCAAAGAGCGTCAACCTATGGCTACACCTTC. Translation gives CSVEDQRASTYGYTF.

This clone appeared once. V usage is TRBV9 and J usage is TRBJ2-5; 10 nucleotides align to TRBD1. The CDR3 totals 15 residues. V gave up 0 bases and J gave up 2 bases; unmatched junction bases: 1. Germline assignment: CDR1 SGDLS and CDR2 YYNGEE. Here the CDR3 DNA reads TGTGCCAGCAGCGTAGGGGACAGGGGACAAGAGACCCAGTACTTC. Translation gives CASSVGDRGQETQYF.

V usage is TRBV6-5 and J usage is TRBJ2-1; weak D call: TRBD2 (6 bases). Trimming removed 7 bases from V and 6 bases from J, with 10 bases in between. The CDR3 totals 12 residues. The germline gives CDR1 MNHEY, CDR2 SVGAGI. CDR3 loop: CASKDYANEQFF. Written as DNA, the CDR3 is TGTGCCAGCAAGGACTACGCCAATGAGCAGTTCTTC.

The gene calls are TRBV23-1 and TRBJ1-4; 12 bases line up with TRBD1. TRBV23-1 is treated as an ORF (open reading frame) with a function not yet certain. The trim removed 6 bases at V and 10 bases at J, leaving 24 bases unmatched. The CDR3 sequence is 20 residues long. The CDR3 DNA is TGCGCCAGCAGGAAGGGGACAGGGGGCGCCCAAACAATGATTAGGCGAAAACTGTTTTTT. This codes for CASRKGTGGAQTMIRRKLFF.